This T cell receptor beta chain was obtained from a study of OX40 agonist ivuxolimab in advanced cancers. Broader study findings: Averaging showed that CD8+ T cells had more expanded clones than CD4+ did. Clonal expansion in partial responders at 0.1-3.0 mg/kg ranked among the lowest.

Autoimmune disease history or systemic immunosuppression was exclusionary. The germline V gene encodes CDR1 SGHDT and CDR2 YYEEEE. This CDR3 contains 12 residues. V was shortened by 0 bases and J by 5 bases, with 3 bases between the two germline ends. This clone showed up just a few times. The antigen remains unidentified. Sequenced by immunoSEQ multiplex PCR; TCRdb stores in-frame clones only, minus some. The profile shows around 13,000 clones, 65% to 75% of them singletons. This sequence was found in an adult with an advanced solid tumor such as melanoma, head and neck, liver or kidney cancer. The V gene is TRBV5-6, the J gene TRBJ1-5; unclear D gene. Sequences were derived from CD4+ or CD8+ T cells sorted from blood, sampled in a trial of the OX40 agonist ivuxolimab. Here the CDR3 reads CASSLGDQPQHF. CDR3 sequence (DNA): TGTGCCAGCAGCTTGGGGGATCAGCCCCAGCATTTT.